This T cell receptor beta chain was obtained from a study of cytotoxic CD8 clonotypes in ibrutinib-treated CLL. Study-wide context: The cohort had about 11 relapsed/refractory and around 15 treatment-naive patients, around 18 IGHV unmutated. Study-level findings and limits: The study found baseline clonality above age-matched healthy donors, tracking circulating CD8+ T-cell counts. Public clonotypes were rare and shrank or held steady on treatment.

Deletions cut 3 bases from V and 2 bases from J, with 10 bases between. The CDR3 runs 14 residues. Per the germline V gene, CDR1 is SGHAT and CDR2 is FQNNGV. Using immunoSEQ multiplex PCR, the repertoire was profiled, and TCRdb retains in-frame clones only, with some absent. This table holds over 120,000 clones, 80% found once. Of note for this clone: No antigen is known for it.

The sequences come from PBMCs, collected after 36 months of ibrutinib treatment. This receptor was taken from a human donor with chronic lymphocytic leukemia. The chain carries TRBV11-2 and TRBJ1-2; a weak D match, TRBD1 (6 bases). The CDR3 region has the DNA TGTGCCAGCAGCTTTGAGGGGGTGAACTATGGCTACACCTTC. This translates into CASSFEGVNYGYTF.